Presented here are 2 T cell receptor beta chains from one specimen sequenced in a study of T cells in Graves' hyperthyroidism and ophthalmopathy. The investigators amplified TCR beta CDR3 regions from RNA transcripts. During a first-round RT-PCR of the TCR CDR3, the HTBI primer set was used. TCRdb recomputed calls from the multiplex PCR reads with MiXCR, one row per CDR3 protein. The sample lists approximately 510,000 distinct CDR3 sequences, about 45% seen once, with about 40% in the top ten. Sequencing was performed on peripheral blood or thyroid tissue (not recorded which). The receptors were sampled from an adult woman with Graves' disease, either hyperthyroidism or ophthalmopathy (not recorded which).

Here the CDR3 DNA reads TGCAGTGCTAGTAAGTACGCCGAGCAGTACTTC. Its translation: CSASKYAEQYF. This chain connects TRBV20-1 to TRBJ2-7; no definite D call. This CDR3 spans 11 amino acids. V was pared by 3 bases and J by 6 bases, with 9 bases between. Germline CDR1 reads DFQATT; CDR2 reads SNEGSKA (reference sequence).

In its sample, this clonotype was seen a few times. V usage is TRBV5-1 and J usage is TRBJ2-6; D ambiguous. Trimming took 1 base from V and 0 from J, leaving 8 bases between them. CDR3 size: 16 residues. Germline CDR1 is SGHRS and CDR2 is YFSETQ. For the CDR3, the DNA is TGCGCCAGCAGCTTGCCCGAAAGCTCTGGGGCCAACGTCCTGACTTTC. Its translation: CASSLPESSGANVLTF.